This T cell receptor beta chain came from a study of cytomegalovirus exposure and HLA in healthy donors. Researchers ran the PCR with 60 Vbeta and 13 Jbeta primers. The method was immunoSEQ multiplex PCR; TCRdb's version includes in-frame clones alone and lacks a portion of them. The sample lists 200,000 or so clones; more than 60% were seen once. The CDR3 consists of 14 residues. With 2 bases removed from V and 3 bases from J, the gap between germline ends came to 9 bases. Germline V gene sequence: CDR1 LGHNT, CDR2 FRNRAP. The origin of this receptor is a man aged 50-60 years in good health and CMV-seronegative. Sequenced: PBMCs. The rearrangement joins TRBV12-5 to TRBJ2-3, with D possibly TRBD1 on 6 matching bases. The CDR3 DNA follows: TGTGCTAGTGGTTTGTCCAGGGGAACAGATACGCAGTATTTT. Translating gives CASGLSRGTDTQYF.